These T cell receptor beta chains were read from a single sample in a study of T cell clonotyping in hematopoietic cell transplantation. Sequencing was performed with immunoSEQ multiplex PCR; in TCRdb, only in-frame clones are kept and a portion is missing. The profile shows 15,000 to 20,000 clones, roughly 80% of them singletons. Sample: peripheral blood mononuclear cells, taken before stem cell transplant. The receptor set was obtained from a man aged 60-69 years with acute myeloid leukemia. Some clones in this sample may be carry-over from other donors' samples. Both conserved end residues are trimmed from each CDR3.

ASSSGDWQETQY,TRBV5-1,TRBJ2-5
SVESSREYYGYT,TRBV29-1,TRBJ1-2
SGSWGMNTEAF,TRBV29-1,TRBJ1-1
AHREEIEAF,TRBV7-9,TRBJ1-1
AWRDYNTGELF,TRBV30,TRBJ2-2
ASSSRRQGYETQY,TRBV11-1,TRBJ2-5
ASSRTADTQY,TRBV7-8,TRBJ2-3
ASSPGGGPEAF,TRBV4-2,TRBJ1-1
ASSPDRGDNYGYT,TRBV4-2,TRBJ1-2
ASHGGVGYT,TRBV2,TRBJ1-2